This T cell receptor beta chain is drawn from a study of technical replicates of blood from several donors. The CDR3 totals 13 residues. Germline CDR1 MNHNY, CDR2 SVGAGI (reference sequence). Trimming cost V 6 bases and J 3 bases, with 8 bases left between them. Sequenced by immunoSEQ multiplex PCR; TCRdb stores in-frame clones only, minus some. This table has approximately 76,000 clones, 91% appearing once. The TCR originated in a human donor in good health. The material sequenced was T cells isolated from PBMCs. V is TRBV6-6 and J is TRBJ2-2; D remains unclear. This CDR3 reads CASRVPDTGELFF. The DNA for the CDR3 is TGTGCCAGCAGGGTCCCGGACACCGGGGAGCTGTTTTTT.